Listed here are 28 T cell receptor beta chains from one sample, sequenced in a study of blood T cell repertoires in COVID-19 (TCRdb year 2020). Receptor libraries were prepared by the immunoSEQ multiplex PCR assay. Held by TCRdb, this immuneACCESS table contains in-frame sequences only and omits some clones. Under half of the omission traces to an unresolved V gene where checked; the cause of the rest is unknown. The sample data list 120,000 or so clones, and roughly 79% of these were observed just once. The ten largest make up 16% of the sample. The sequenced sample was peripheral blood. The receptors stem from a woman older than 75 with active or convalescent COVID-19.

V is TRBV7-9 and J is TRBJ2-5; 7 bases are a match to TRBD2. CDR3 size: 14 residues. V lost 5 bases and J lost 2; bases outside the gene matches: 5. Germline assignment: CDR1 SEHNR and CDR2 FQNEAQ (reference sequence). CDR3 bases: TGTGCCAGCAGCAGTACTAGCGCGCAAGAGACCCAGTACTTC. Amino acid sequence: CASSSTSAQETQYF.

The rearrangement uses TRBV7-2 and TRBJ1-1; no reliable D call. The CDR3 length is 14 residues. Germline CDR1 and CDR2: SGHTA and FQGNSA. Trimming pared 1 base from V and 4 bases from J, leaving 10 bases between. CDR3 residues: CASSLVGRATEAFF. In nucleotides, the CDR3 is TGTGCCAGCAGCTTAGTAGGGCGGGCCACTGAAGCTTTCTTT. Based on the CDR3 plus reference TRBV7-2 and TRBJ1-1, the full variable domain is GAGVSQSPSNKVTEKGKDVELRCDPISGHTALYWYRQSLGQGLEFLIYFQGNSAPDKSGLPSDRFSAERTGGSVSTLTIQRTQQEDSAVYLCASSLVGRATEAFFGQGTRLTVV.

Only a few counts were recorded for this clone. V is TRBV2 and J is TRBJ2-1; the match to TRBD2 covers 9 bases. J lost 7 bases, V lost 5 bases, and 6 bases had no gene match. The CDR3 runs 14 residues. Germline CDR1 and CDR2: SNHLY and FYNNEI. CDR3 DNA: TGTGCCAGCAGTAAGTGGACTAGCGCAAATGAGCAGTTCTTC. It encodes CASSKWTSANEQFF.

J is TRBJ2-2 and V is TRBV11-2, with TRBD1 identical over 7 bases. The CDR3 contains 16 residues. CDR1 SGHAT and CDR2 FQNNGV come from the germline V gene. The trim removed 5 bases at V and 4 bases at J, leaving 10 bases unmatched. CDR3 in DNA: TGTGCCAGCAGCCTAGTTACGGCAGGGGGCACCGGGGAGCTGTTTTTT. It codes for CASSLVTAGGTGELFF.

The chain carries TRBV7-3 and TRBJ2-2; D gene unclear. The CDR3 spans 12 residues. Germline V gives CDR1 SGHTA, CDR2 FQGTGA. V was trimmed by 4 bases and J by 5 bases, leaving 5 bases between them. The CDR3 region has the DNA TGTGCCAGCAGCTCTACTACCGGGGAGCTGTTTTTT. This translates into CASSSTTGELFF. The full variable domain, with the rest looked up from reference TRBV7-3 and TRBJ2-2, is GAGVSQTPSNKVTEKGKYVELRCDPISGHTALYWYRQSLGQGPEFLIYFQGTGAADDSGLPNDRFFAVRPEGSVSTLKIQRTERGDSAVYLCASSSTTGELFFGEGSRLTVL.

The chain has TRBV28 and TRBJ2-3, with TRBD1 matching 9 bases. CDR3 length equals 15 residues. Germline-derived CDR1 and CDR2 are MDHEN and SYDVKM. The trim removed 4 bases at V and 7 bases at J, leaving 9 bases unmatched. Here the CDR3 DNA reads TGTGCCAGCAGTTCCTCCGGGACAGGGTCGAATACGCAGTATTTT. Residues: CASSSSGTGSNTQYF.

The chain combines TRBV3-1 (or the pseudogene TRBV3-2) with TRBJ2-7; D uncertain. With 0 bases removed from V and 6 bases from J, the gap between germline ends came to 12 bases. CDR1 is LGHDT and CDR2 is YNNKEL in the germline V gene (reference sequence). CDR3 size: 14 residues. CDR3 nucleotide sequence: TGTGCCAGCAGCCAAGAAGTGCGGCCTGCCGAGCAGTACTTC. This sequence encodes CASSQEVRPAEQYF.

This chain uses TRBV7-8 with TRBJ2-2; 10 bases map to TRBD1. Trimming cost V 4 bases and J 5 bases; bases outside gene matches: 7. The V gene's germline CDR1 is SGHVS and CDR2 FQNEAQ. This CDR3 has 16 amino acids. The chain's CDR3 is CASSSGGTGETGELFF. The DNA for the CDR3 is TGTGCCAGCAGCTCTGGGGGGACAGGGGAGACCGGGGAGCTGTTTTTT.

This clone was counted only a few times. V and J are TRBV11-2 and TRBJ2-5, with D maybe TRBD1 (6 bases). V lost 6 bases, J lost 5 bases, and 19 bases lay in between. The CDR3 spans 15 residues. CDR1 SGHAT and CDR2 FQNNGV come from the germline V gene. The CDR3 DNA reads TGTGCCAGCAGAGGGGGTTTCGGCGGTGTTGAGACCCAGTACTTC. Protein product: CASRGGFGGVETQYF.

This sequence joins TRBV2 and TRBJ1-1; D uncertain. V lost 5 bases and J 0 bases, leaving 10 bases between the germline ends. CDR1 is SNHLY, CDR2 FYNNEI, per germline. There are 14 residues in the CDR3. CDR3 loop: CASSLLTMNTEAFF. CDR3 coding DNA: TGTGCCAGCAGTCTACTTACCATGAACACTGAAGCTTTCTTT.

The chain is built from TRBV5-6 and TRBJ1-2; D might be TRBD1 (6 bases). The CDR3 spans 15 residues. Trimming took 1 base from V and 2 from J, leaving 12 bases between them. CDR1 is SGHDT, CDR2 YYEEEE, per germline. CDR3 DNA: TGTGCCAGCAGCTTGATGAGACAGGAAAACTATGGCTACACCTTC. This encodes CASSLMRQENYGYTF.

This chain joins TRBV18 and TRBJ1-1; D might be TRBD1 (5 bases). Germline V gene sequence: CDR1 KGHSH, CDR2 LQKENI. This CDR3 spans 13 amino acids. V was cut by 3 bases and J by 1 base, with 6 bases left in between. CDR3 sequence reads: CASSPGGNTEAFF. For the CDR3, the DNA is TGTGCCAGCTCACCGGGGGGGAACACTGAAGCTTTCTTT. The full variable domain, with the rest looked up from reference TRBV18 and TRBJ1-1, is NAGVMQNPRHLVRRRGQEARLRCSPMKGHSHVYWYRQLPEEGLKFMVYLQKENIIDESGMPKERFSAEFPKEGPSILRIQQVVRGDSAAYFCASSPGGNTEAFFGQGTRLTVV.

For the CDR3, the DNA is TGTGCCAGTAGTCTTCGGGGTTTGGACACTGAAGCTTTCTTT. Translating gives CASSLRGLDTEAFF. The chain has TRBV19 and TRBJ1-1; D remains ambiguous. V was clipped by 5 bases and J by 3 bases, with 13 bases between them. The CDR3 runs 14 residues. Germline CDR1 is LNHDA and CDR2 is SQIVND (reference sequence). Supplemented by reference TRBV19 and TRBJ1-1, the full variable domain reads DGGITQSPKYLFRKEGQNVTLSCEQNLNHDAMYWYRQDPGQGLRLIYYSQIVNDFQKGDIAEGYSVSREKKESFPLTVTSAQKNPTAFYLCASSLRGLDTEAFFGQGTRLTVV.

This clone was counted once. The chain links TRBV7-9 to TRBJ2-5; 8 bases are a match to TRBD1. Germline lookup yields CDR1 SEHNR and CDR2 FQNEAQ (reference sequence). The CDR3 loop spans 13 amino acids. The trim removed 5 bases at V and 4 bases at J, leaving 3 bases unmatched. DNA for the CDR3: TGTGCCAGCAGCCCACAGGGGGGAGAGACCCAGTACTTC. It translates to CASSPQGGETQYF.

This chain joins TRBV30 and TRBJ2-7; D call uncertain. The V and J ends lost 2 bases and 3 bases respectively, with 8 bases between them. CDR3 length: 12 amino acids. In germline, CDR1 is GTSNPN, CDR2 SVGIG (reference sequence). CDR3 sequence reads: CAWSPNSYEQYF. DNA for the CDR3: TGTGCCTGGAGTCCAAACAGCTACGAGCAGTACTTC.

The chain carries TRBV27 and TRBJ2-1; D is uncertain. The CDR3 runs 14 residues. The V gene lost 3 bases and the J gene lost 2 bases, with 8 bases spanning the gap. Germline assignment: CDR1 MNHEY and CDR2 SMNVEV (reference sequence). This CDR3 is CASSFSSAYNEQFF. In DNA, the CDR3 is TGTGCCAGCAGTTTCTCCTCGGCCTACAATGAGCAGTTCTTC.

This chain links TRBV4-3 with TRBJ1-1, with a tentative D call TRBD1 (5 bases). This CDR3 comprises 14 residues. Trimming cost V 0 bases and J 4 bases, with 9 bases left between them. Germline V gives CDR1 LGHNA, CDR2 YSLEER. The CDR3 sequence is CASSQDGGGTEAFF. The CDR3, as DNA: TGCGCCAGCAGCCAAGATGGGGGGGGCACTGAAGCTTTCTTT.

This chain uses TRBV4-2 with TRBJ2-4; D unclear. Trimming left V 3 bases short and J 0 bases short, with 9 bases between. The CDR3 contains 15 residues. CDR1 and CDR2 (germline): LGHNA, YNFKEQ. The CDR3 region is CASSQAPGAKNIQYF. In nucleotides, the CDR3 is TGTGCCAGCAGCCAGGCTCCGGGAGCCAAAAACATTCAGTACTTC.

The J gene is TRBJ1-6, the V gene TRBV3-1 (or the pseudogene TRBV3-2); D not resolved. V was pared by 4 bases and J by 3 bases, with 13 bases between. This CDR3 region has 16 residues. CDR1 and CDR2 (germline): LGHDT, YNNKEL (reference sequence). DNA for the CDR3: TGTGCCAGCAGCCTCCGCGCGGCGCTCTATAATTCACCCCTCCACTTT. Protein sequence: CASSLRAALYNSPLHF.

Only one count was recorded for this clone. The chain has TRBV28 and TRBJ2-1; 10 nucleotides align to TRBD2. The germline V gene encodes CDR1 MDHEN and CDR2 SYDVKM. This CDR3 contains 17 residues. Germline trimming cut 2 bases from V and 4 bases from J; bases unmatched to any gene: 8. The CDR3 nucleotides are TGTGCCAGCAGTTTAAGACTAGCGGGTGGATATTACAATGAGCAGTTCTTC. Residues: CASSLRLAGGYYNEQFF.

The chain has TRBV18 and TRBJ2-5, with 9 bases lining up with TRBD2. J lost 2 bases, V lost 2 bases, and 6 bases had no gene match. CDR3 size: 16 residues. The V gene's germline CDR1 is KGHSH and CDR2 LQKENI. The CDR3 DNA reads as TGTGCCAGCTCACCAAGGGCTAGCGGGACTCAAGAGACCCAGTACTTC. Amino acid sequence: CASSPRASGTQETQYF.

CDR3 sequence reads: CASSRGVAEGQETQYF. CDR3 DNA sequence: TGTGCCAGCAGCCGGGGGGTAGCGGAGGGCCAAGAGACCCAGTACTTC. V gene TRBV5-8 combines with J gene TRBJ2-5; 7 nucleotides match TRBD2. The V segment lost 4 bases and the J segment 1 base; nucleotides outside the gene matches: 10. The CDR3 contains 16 residues. CDR1 is SGHTS and CDR2 is YDEGEE in the germline V gene.

The rearrangement links TRBV5-1 to TRBJ2-3; D might be TRBD1 (7 bases). Germline-derived CDR1 and CDR2 are SGHRS and YFSETQ. Trimming pared 1 base from V and 3 bases from J, leaving 9 bases between. The CDR3 spans 14 residues. This chain's CDR3 is CASSLPGGTDTQYF. CDR3 DNA sequence: TGCGCCAGCAGCTTGCCAGGGGGGACAGATACGCAGTATTTT. The full variable domain, with the rest looked up from reference TRBV5-1 and TRBJ2-3, is KAGVTQTPRYLIKTRGQQVTLSCSPISGHRSVSWYQQTPGQGLQFLFEYFSETQRNKGNFPGRFSGRQFSNSRSEMNVSTLELGDSALYLCASSLPGGTDTQYFGPGTRLTVL.

The chain couples TRBV3-1 (or the pseudogene TRBV3-2) to TRBJ2-7, with TRBD2 identical over 14 bases. The J segment lost 5 bases and the V segment lost 8 bases, leaving 5 bases of the junction unmatched. The CDR3 sequence is 14 residues long. The germline V gene encodes CDR1 LGHDT and CDR2 YNNKEL (reference sequence). CDR3 in amino acids: CASGTSGRFHEQYF. CDR3 nucleotide sequence: TGTGCCAGCGGGACTAGCGGGAGATTCCACGAGCAGTACTTC.

The chain employs TRBV7-3 and TRBJ1-2; 7 bases fit TRBD1. This CDR3 comprises 14 residues. Trimming at V came to 5 bases and at J to 8 bases, leaving 11 bases not matched to a gene. In germline, CDR1 is SGHTA, CDR2 FQGTGA. In DNA form, the CDR3 reads TGTGCCAGCAGCCCAACAGGGGCAGGGGAAGGCTACACCTTC. Protein: CASSPTGAGEGYTF.

The chain uses TRBV27 and TRBJ1-5; 7 bases are shared with TRBD1. Unmatched junction bases numbered 6, after V lost 6 bases and J lost 7 bases. The CDR3 length is 13 residues. The germline V gene has CDR1 MNHEY and CDR2 SMNVEV (reference sequence). In DNA, the CDR3 is TGTGCCAGCAGCCAGGGGGTGCAGCAGCCCCAGCATTTT. Protein product: CASSQGVQQPQHF.

The chain uses TRBV19 and TRBJ2-1; TRBD2 is a possible D gene (5 bases). Germline CDR1 is LNHDA and CDR2 is SQIVND (reference sequence). Trimming cost V 6 bases and J 8 bases, with 35 bases left between them. CDR3 size: 20 residues. CDR3 DNA sequence: TGTGCCAGTAGCCCTCTCCCTAGCAGAGTAGGACCCTCACATTTCGATGAGCAGTTCTTC. Translated: CASSPLPSRVGPSHFDEQFF. The complete variable domain, with remaining parts taken from reference TRBV19 and TRBJ2-1, reads DGGITQSPKYLFRKEGQNVTLSCEQNLNHDAMYWYRQDPGQGLRLIYYSQIVNDFQKGDIAEGYSVSREKKESFPLTVTSAQKNPTAFYLCASSPLPSRVGPSHFDEQFFGPGTRLTVL.

This clone was seen only a few times. The chain links TRBV11-2 to TRBJ2-5, with 14 bases identical to TRBD2. The CDR3 contains 16 residues. Germline CDR1 reads SGHAT; CDR2 reads FQNNGV. After removal of 5 bases from V and 4 bases from J, the junction contained 6 bases not matched to a gene. CDR3 sequence reads: CASSPGLAGDGETQYF. CDR3 DNA: TGTGCCAGCAGCCCGGGACTAGCGGGAGATGGAGAGACCCAGTACTTC.